The clone carrying this T cell receptor beta chain was observed a few times. What it recognizes is unknown. With 0 bases clipped from V and 7 bases from J, the junction kept 10 bases outside the gene matches. In germline, CDR1 is LGHNT, CDR2 FRNRAP. The CDR3 covers 17 residues. The data were obtained in a study of beta chain features in type 1 diabetes. By way of CD45RO/CCR7/CD25/CD127/CD95/CD27, the CD4+ regulatory, stem cell-like memory, central memory and naive cells were sorted. Findings and limits, study-wide: Patients showed naive, central memory and Treg TCRB repertoires that appeared more similar than those of healthy donors.

Reverse transcribing all isolated RNA meant expressed TCRB transcripts were sequenced. TCRdb's table, derived via immunoSEQ multiplex PCR, lists solely in-frame clones and lacks some. The data show about 150,000 clones, with approximately 8.1% seen just once and around 0.65% held by the top ten. This receptor was identified in a man aged 18 to 29 in good health. The sample comprised central memory CD4+ T cells from blood. The chain joins TRBV12-5 to TRBJ2-2; 8 bases match TRBD2. The CDR3 spells CASGLVRRGGKVGELFF. The CDR3 DNA is TGTGCTAGTGGTTTGGTACGCCGGGGGGGGAAAGTCGGGGAGCTGTTTTTT. Filled out from reference TRBV12-5 and TRBJ2-2, the complete variable domain reads DARVTQTPRHKVTEMGQEVTMRCQPILGHNTVFWYRQTMMQGLELLAYFRNRAPLDDSGMPKDRFSAEMPDATLATLKIQPSEPRDSAVYFCASGLVRRGGKVGELFFGEGSRLTVL.